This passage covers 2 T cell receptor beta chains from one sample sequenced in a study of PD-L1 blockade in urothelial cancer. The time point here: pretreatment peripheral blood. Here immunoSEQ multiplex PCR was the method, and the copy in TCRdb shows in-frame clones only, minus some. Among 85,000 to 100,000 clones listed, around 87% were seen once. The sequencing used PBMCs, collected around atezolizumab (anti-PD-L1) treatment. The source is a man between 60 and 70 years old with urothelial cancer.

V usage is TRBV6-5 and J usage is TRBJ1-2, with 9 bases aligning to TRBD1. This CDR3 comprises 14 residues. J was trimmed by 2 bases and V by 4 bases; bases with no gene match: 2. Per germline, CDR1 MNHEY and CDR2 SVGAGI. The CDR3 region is CASSFGQGNYGYTF. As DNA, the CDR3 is TGTGCCAGCAGTTTCGGACAGGGGAACTATGGCTACACCTTC.

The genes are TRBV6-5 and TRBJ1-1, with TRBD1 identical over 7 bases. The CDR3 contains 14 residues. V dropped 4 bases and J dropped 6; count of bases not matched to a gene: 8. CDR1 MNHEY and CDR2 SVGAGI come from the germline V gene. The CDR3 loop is CASSSPTGYPEAFF. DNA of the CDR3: TGTGCCAGCAGTTCACCGACAGGGTACCCTGAAGCTTTCTTT.